This T cell receptor (beta chain) was captured by sequencing in a study of T cell clonotyping in hematopoietic cell transplantation. The study, taken as a whole, reports: Cells were unsorted, so CD4 and CD8 contributions were not separated. Higher Inverse Simpson Index values in graft donor and pretransplant recipient predicted broader posttransplant TCR diversity. Recipient TCR diversity dropped after transplant; expanded clonotypes rose from day 30 to 180.

About this clone: The antigen remains unidentified.

Germline assignment: CDR1 SNHLY and CDR2 FYNNEI. This CDR3 comprises 21 residues. The V and J ends lost 0 bases and 0 bases, in that order; junction bases with no gene match: 13. Sequenced by immunoSEQ multiplex PCR; TCRdb stores in-frame clones only, minus some. This table has more than 11,000 clones, less than 98% appearing once. Here the sequenced sample was peripheral blood mononuclear cells, taken 30 days after allogeneic stem cell transplant. The receptor comes from a female patient aged 50-59 years who had an allogeneic stem cell transplant from an unrelated donor, so T cells may come from the graft donor. Some clones in this sample may be carry-over from other donors' samples. The chain has TRBV2 and TRBJ2-7, with 14 bases identical to TRBD2. The CDR3 protein is CASSEARLRTSGRSNSYEQYF. In nucleotides, the CDR3 is TGTGCCAGCAGTGAAGCGAGGTTACGGACTAGCGGGAGGAGCAACTCCTACGAGCAGTACTTC. Full variable domain (remainder filled in from reference TRBV2 and TRBJ2-7): EPEVTQTPSHQVTQMGQEVILRCVPISNHLYFYWYRQILGQKVEFLVSFYNNEISEKSEIFDDQFSVERPDGSNFTLKIRSTKLEDSAMYFCASSEARLRTSGRSNSYEQYFGPGTRLTVT.